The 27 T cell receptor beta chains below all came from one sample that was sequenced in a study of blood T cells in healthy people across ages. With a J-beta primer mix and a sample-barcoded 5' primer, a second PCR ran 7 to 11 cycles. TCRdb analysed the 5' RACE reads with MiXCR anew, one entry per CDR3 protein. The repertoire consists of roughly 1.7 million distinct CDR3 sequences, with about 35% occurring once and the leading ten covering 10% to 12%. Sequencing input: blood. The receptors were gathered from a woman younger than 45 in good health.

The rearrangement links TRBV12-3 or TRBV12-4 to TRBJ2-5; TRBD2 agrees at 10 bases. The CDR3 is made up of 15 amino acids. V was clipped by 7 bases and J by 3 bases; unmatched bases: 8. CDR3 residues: CASNASLAGEETQYF. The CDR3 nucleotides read TGTGCCAGCAACGCGAGCCTAGCGGGGGAAGAGACCCAGTACTTC.

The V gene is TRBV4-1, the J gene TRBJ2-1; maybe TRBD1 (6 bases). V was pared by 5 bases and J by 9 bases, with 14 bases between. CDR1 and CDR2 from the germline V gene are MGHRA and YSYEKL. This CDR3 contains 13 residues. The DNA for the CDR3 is TGCGCCAGCAGCTACACAGGGAGCATTGAGCAGTTCTTC. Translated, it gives CASSYTGSIEQFF.

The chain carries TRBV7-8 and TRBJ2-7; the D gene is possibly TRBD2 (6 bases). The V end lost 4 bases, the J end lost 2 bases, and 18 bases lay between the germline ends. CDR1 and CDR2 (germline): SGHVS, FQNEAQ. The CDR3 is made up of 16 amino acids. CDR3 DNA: TGTGCCAGCAGCTCCGAGCCTAGCGAAAGCCCCTACGAGCAGTACTTC. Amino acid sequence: CASSSEPSESPYEQYF.

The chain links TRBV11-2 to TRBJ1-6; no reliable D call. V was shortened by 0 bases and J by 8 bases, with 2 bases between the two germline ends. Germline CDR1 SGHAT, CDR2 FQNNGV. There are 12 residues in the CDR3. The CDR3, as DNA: TGTGCCAGCAGCTTAGAGTATTCACCCCTCCACTTT. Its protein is CASSLEYSPLHF.

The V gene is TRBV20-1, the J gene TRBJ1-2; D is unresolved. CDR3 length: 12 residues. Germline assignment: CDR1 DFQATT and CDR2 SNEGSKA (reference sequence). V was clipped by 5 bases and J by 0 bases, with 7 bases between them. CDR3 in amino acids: CSAYLTNYGYTF. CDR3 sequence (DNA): TGCAGTGCTTACCTAACTAACTATGGCTACACCTTC.

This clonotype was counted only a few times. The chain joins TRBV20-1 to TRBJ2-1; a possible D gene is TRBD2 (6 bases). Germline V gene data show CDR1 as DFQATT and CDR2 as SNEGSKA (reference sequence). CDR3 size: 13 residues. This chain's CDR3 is CSPGASENNEQFF. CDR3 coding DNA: TGCAGCCCCGGGGCTAGCGAAAACAATGAGCAGTTCTTC.

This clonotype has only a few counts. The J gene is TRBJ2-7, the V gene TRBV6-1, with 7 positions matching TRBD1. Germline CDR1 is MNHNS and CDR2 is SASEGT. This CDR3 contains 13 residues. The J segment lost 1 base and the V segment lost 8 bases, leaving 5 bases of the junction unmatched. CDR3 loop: CASGTEESYEQYF. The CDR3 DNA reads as TGTGCCAGCGGGACAGAGGAGTCCTACGAGCAGTACTTC.

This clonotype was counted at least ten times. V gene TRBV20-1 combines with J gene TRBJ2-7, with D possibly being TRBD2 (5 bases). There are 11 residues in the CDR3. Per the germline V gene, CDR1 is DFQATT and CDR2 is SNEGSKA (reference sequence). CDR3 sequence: CSARGSYEQYF. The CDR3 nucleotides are TGCAGCGCCCGGGGATCCTACGAGCAGTACTTC.

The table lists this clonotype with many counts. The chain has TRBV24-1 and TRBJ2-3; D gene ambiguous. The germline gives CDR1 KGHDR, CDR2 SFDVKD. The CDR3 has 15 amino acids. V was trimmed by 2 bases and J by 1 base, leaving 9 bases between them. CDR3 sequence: CATSDSSFGTDTQYF. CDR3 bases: TGTGCCACCAGTGATTCGAGCTTCGGCACAGATACGCAGTATTTT.

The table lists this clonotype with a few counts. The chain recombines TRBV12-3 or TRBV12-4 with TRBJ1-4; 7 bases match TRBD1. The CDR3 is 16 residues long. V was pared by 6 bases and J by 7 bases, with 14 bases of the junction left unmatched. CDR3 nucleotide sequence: TGTGCCAGCAGGCCCCCCGGGACAGTCGGTCCTGAAAAACTGTTTTTT. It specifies CASRPPGTVGPEKLFF.

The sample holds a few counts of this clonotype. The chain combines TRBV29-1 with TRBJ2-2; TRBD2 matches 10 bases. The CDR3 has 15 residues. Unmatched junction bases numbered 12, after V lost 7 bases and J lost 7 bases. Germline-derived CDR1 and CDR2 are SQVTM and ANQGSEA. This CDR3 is CSAVSGRRGGGELFF. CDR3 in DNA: TGCAGCGCCGTTAGCGGGAGGAGGGGCGGCGGGGAGCTGTTTTTT.

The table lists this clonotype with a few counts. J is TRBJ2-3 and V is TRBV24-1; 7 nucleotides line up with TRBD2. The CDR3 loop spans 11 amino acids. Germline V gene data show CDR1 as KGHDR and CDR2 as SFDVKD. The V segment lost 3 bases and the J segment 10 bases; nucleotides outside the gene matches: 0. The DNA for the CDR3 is TGTGCCACCAGTGATGGGGGGGCGCAGTATTTT. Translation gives CATSDGGAQYF.

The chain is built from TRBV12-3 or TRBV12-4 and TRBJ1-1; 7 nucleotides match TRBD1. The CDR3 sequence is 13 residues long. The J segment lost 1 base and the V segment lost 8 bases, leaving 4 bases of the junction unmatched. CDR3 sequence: CASGGQANTEAFF. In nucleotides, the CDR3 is TGTGCCAGCGGAGGACAGGCGAACACTGAAGCTTTCTTT.

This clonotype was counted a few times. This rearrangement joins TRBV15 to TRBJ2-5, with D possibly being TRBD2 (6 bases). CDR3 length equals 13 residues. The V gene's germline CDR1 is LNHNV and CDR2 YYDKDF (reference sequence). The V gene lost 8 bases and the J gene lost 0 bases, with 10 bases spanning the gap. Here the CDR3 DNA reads TGTGCCACCCGGGCGGGGAACCAAGAGACCCAGTACTTC. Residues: CATRAGNQETQYF.

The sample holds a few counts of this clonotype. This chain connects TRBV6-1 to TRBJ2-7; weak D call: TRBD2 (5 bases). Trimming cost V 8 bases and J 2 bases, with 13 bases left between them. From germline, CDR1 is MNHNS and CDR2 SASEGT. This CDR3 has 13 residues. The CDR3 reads CASSLARPYEQYF. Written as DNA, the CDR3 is TGTGCCAGCTCCTTAGCGAGACCCTACGAGCAGTACTTC.

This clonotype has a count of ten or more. The CDR3 here is CASSSSVVVGYTF. For the CDR3, the DNA is TGTGCCAGCAGCTCTTCAGTAGTCGTCGGCTACACCTTC. The rearrangement joins TRBV7-2 to TRBJ1-2; D not certain. Germline V gene lookup returns CDR1 SGHTA and CDR2 FQGNSA. The CDR3 has 13 amino acids. Trimming removed 4 bases at V and 8 bases at J, with 14 bases between.

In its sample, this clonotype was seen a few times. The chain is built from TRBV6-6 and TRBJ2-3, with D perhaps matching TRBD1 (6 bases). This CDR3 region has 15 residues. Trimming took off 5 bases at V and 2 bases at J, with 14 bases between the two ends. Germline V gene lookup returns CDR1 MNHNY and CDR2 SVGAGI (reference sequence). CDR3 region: CASSIGQSFTDTQYF. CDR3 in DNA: TGTGCCAGCAGTATAGGACAGAGCTTCACAGATACGCAGTATTTT.

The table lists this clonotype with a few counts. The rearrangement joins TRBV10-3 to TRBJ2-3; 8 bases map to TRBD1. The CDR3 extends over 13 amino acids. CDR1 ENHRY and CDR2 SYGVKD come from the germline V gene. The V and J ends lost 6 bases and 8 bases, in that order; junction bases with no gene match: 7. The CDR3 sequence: CAISTSGGSTQYF. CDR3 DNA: TGTGCCATCAGCACCTCAGGGGGCAGTACGCAGTATTTT.

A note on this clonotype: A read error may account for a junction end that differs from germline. DNA for the CDR3: TGTGCCAACAGTTTAAGGGGGCCGGACAATGAGCAGTTCTTC. It specifies CANSLRGPDNEQFF. The rearrangement joins TRBV12-3 or TRBV12-4 to TRBJ2-1, with 7 bases identical to TRBD1. The CDR3 has 14 residues.

CDR3 sequence reads: CATSDSGRQETQYF. The CDR3 DNA follows: TGTGCCACCAGTGATTCGGGACGGCAAGAGACCCAGTACTTC. J is TRBJ2-5 and V is TRBV24-1, with D perhaps TRBD1 or TRBD2 (5 bases each). Looked up from germline, CDR1 is KGHDR and CDR2 is SFDVKD. Trimming left V 2 bases short and J 2 bases short, with 8 bases between. This CDR3 region has 14 residues.

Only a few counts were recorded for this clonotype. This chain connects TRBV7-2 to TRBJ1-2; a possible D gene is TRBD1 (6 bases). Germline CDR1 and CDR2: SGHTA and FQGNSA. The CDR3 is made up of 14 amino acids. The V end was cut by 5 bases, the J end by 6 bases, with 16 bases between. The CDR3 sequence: CASSPRGGRNGYTF. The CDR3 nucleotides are TGTGCCAGCAGCCCGAGGGGGGGCCGTAATGGCTACACCTTC.

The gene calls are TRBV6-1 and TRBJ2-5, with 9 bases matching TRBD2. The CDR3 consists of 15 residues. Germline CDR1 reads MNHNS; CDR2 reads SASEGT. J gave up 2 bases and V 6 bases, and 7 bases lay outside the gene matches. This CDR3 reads CASSPDAGGQETQYF. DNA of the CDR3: TGTGCCAGCAGCCCCGATGCGGGAGGGCAAGAGACCCAGTACTTC.

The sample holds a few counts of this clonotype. In nucleotides, the CDR3 is TGCAGTGCTACAGGGGGCCTTCACTCTAATGAAAAACTGTTTTTT. Amino acids: CSATGGLHSNEKLFF. This sequence joins TRBV20-1 and TRBJ1-4; 8 positions match TRBD1. The J segment lost 3 bases and the V segment lost 4 bases, leaving 7 bases of the junction unmatched. Germline CDR1 DFQATT, CDR2 SNEGSKA (reference sequence). The CDR3 loop spans 15 amino acids.

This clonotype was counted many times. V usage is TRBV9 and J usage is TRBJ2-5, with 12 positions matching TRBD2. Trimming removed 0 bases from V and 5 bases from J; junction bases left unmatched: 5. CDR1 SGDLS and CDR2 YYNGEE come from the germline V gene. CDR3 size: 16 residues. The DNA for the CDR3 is TGTGCCAGCAGCGTAGGCGGACTAGCGGGATCTGAGACCCAGTACTTC. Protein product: CASSVGGLAGSETQYF.

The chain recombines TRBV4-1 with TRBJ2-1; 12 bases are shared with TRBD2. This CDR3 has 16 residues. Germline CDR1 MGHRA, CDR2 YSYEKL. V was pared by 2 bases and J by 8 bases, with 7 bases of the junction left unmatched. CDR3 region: CASSQSTSGRAYEQFF. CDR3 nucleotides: TGCGCCAGCAGCCAATCGACTAGCGGGAGAGCCTATGAGCAGTTCTTC.

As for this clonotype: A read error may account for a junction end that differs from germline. The CDR3 DNA follows: TGTGCCAGCTCCTACGTCTCTGGGGCCAACGTCCGGACTTTC. Translation: CASSYVSGANVRTF. The genes are TRBV12-3 or TRBV12-4 and TRBJ2-6; D perhaps matches TRBD1 (5 bases). The CDR3 sequence is 14 residues long.

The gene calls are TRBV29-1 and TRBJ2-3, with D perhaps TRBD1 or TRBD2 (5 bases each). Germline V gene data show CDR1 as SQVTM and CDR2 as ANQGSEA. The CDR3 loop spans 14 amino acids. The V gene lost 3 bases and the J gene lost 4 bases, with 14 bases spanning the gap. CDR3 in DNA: TGCAGCGTTGATAGGACACTAGGCGCAGATACGCAGTATTTT. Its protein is CSVDRTLGADTQYF.